This T cell receptor beta chain was captured in a study of T cell changes during pregnancy in multiple sclerosis. Libraries were prepared by immunoSEQ multiplex PCR; TCRdb keeps only in-frame clonotypes and omits some of them. This table holds 57,000 or so clones, roughly 88% found once. CDR3 length: 17 residues. Germline CDR1 WNHNN, CDR2 SYGVQD (reference sequence). V lost 1 base to trimming and J lost 0 bases, with 15 bases between them. The chain is built from TRBV10-1 and TRBJ1-1, with TRBD1 as a possible D gene (5 bases). This clonotype originated in a female donor with multiple sclerosis, enrolled in a pregnancy study. The input for sequencing was peripheral blood, taken in the first trimester of pregnancy. CDR3 protein: CASSEYFQGSLNTEAFF. In nucleotides, the CDR3 is TGCGCCAGCAGTGAGTATTTCCAGGGTTCCCTGAACACTGAAGCTTTCTTT.